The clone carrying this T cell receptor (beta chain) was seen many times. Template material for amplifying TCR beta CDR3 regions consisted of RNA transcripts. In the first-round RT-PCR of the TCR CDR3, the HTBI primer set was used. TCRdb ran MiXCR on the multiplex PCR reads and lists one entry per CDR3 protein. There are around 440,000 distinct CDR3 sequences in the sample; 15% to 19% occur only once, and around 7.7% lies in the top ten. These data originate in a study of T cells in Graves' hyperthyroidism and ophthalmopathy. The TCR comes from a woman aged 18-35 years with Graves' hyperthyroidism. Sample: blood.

The CDR3, as DNA: TGTGCCAGCAGTTTTCCTAGCGCTACGGGGACCCAGTACTTC. Translation: CASSFPSATGTQYF. The chain couples TRBV28 to TRBJ2-5; the D gene is possibly TRBD2 (6 bases). Germline V gives CDR1 MDHEN, CDR2 SYDVKM. Trimming took 3 bases from V and 7 from J, leaving 15 bases between them. The CDR3 contains 14 residues.